The 21 T cell receptor beta chains in this list originate from one sample, sequenced in a study of T cell repertoires in aging, cancer and after chemotherapy. Rearranged V-D-J TRB sequences were amplified with a mixed TRB-A/B primer pool. TCRdb ran MiXCR on the multiplex PCR reads and lists one entry per CDR3 protein. The repertoire holds 4,000 or so distinct CDR3 sequences, with roughly 24% as singletons. The template was genomic DNA from peripheral blood, not RNA. The sequencing sample was made of blood. All receptors derive from a human donor with a solid tumor.

The chain has TRBV6-5 and TRBJ2-2; TRBD2 matches 15 bases. This CDR3 region has 16 residues. J was trimmed by 6 bases and V by 6 bases; bases with no gene match: 5. Germline CDR1 MNHEY, CDR2 SVGAGI. CDR3 in DNA: TGTGCCAGCAGCCAGGGACTAGCGGGAGGTTCCGGGGAGCTGTTTTTT. Protein sequence: CASSQGLAGGSGELFF.

The chain links TRBV15 to TRBJ1-2, with D maybe TRBD1 (5 bases). The germline V and J ends were trimmed by 0 bases and 8 bases, with 10 bases remaining between them. CDR3 size: 13 residues. In germline, CDR1 is LNHNV, CDR2 YYDKDF (reference sequence). The CDR3 DNA reads as TGTGCCACCAGCAGAGACTGGGGGAGCGGCTACACCTTC. Protein sequence: CATSRDWGSGYTF. Full variable domain (rest looked up from reference TRBV15 and TRBJ1-2): DAMVIQNPRYQVTQFGKPVTLSCSQTLNHNVMYWYQQKSSQAPKLLFHYYDKDFNNEADTPDNFQSRRPNTSFCFLDIRSPGLGDTAMYLCATSRDWGSGYTFGSGTRLTVV.

This clonotype is medium-sized (0.01 to 0.1%) within its sample. The chain uses TRBV5-5 and TRBJ2-7; 8 bases agree with TRBD1. With 0 bases clipped from V and 1 base from J, the junction kept 6 bases outside the gene matches. CDR1 SGHKS and CDR2 YYEKEE come from the germline V gene (reference sequence). This CDR3 is 16 amino acids long. This CDR3 reads CASSLADTGGSYEQYF. In DNA, the CDR3 is TGTGCCAGCAGCTTGGCCGATACAGGGGGGTCCTACGAGCAGTACTTC.

This clonotype is labeled medium-sized. This chain links TRBV10-3 with TRBJ1-5, with D possibly being TRBD1 (5 bases). Per germline, CDR1 ENHRY and CDR2 SYGVKD. The CDR3 runs to 14 residues. V was clipped by 9 bases and J by 1 base, with 13 bases between them. CDR3 in amino acids: CAIRDPGSNQPQHF. CDR3 DNA sequence: TGTGCCATACGGGACCCCGGGAGCAATCAGCCCCAGCATTTT.

V and J are TRBV4-2 and TRBJ2-3; the match to TRBD2 covers 9 bases. Unmatched junction bases numbered 11, after V lost 4 bases and J lost 0 bases. This CDR3 comprises 18 residues. Germline lookup yields CDR1 LGHNA and CDR2 YNFKEQ. This CDR3 is CASSPRLAAYRSTDTQYF. CDR3 coding DNA: TGTGCCAGCAGCCCCCGACTAGCGGCATACAGAAGCACAGATACGCAGTATTTT.

This clonotype is judged medium-sized. The chain joins TRBV6-5 to TRBJ1-2; a possible D gene is TRBD1 (6 bases). CDR3 length equals 14 residues. The V and J ends lost 4 bases and 1 base respectively, with 10 bases between them. Germline loops: CDR1 MNHEY, CDR2 SVGAGI. The CDR3 bases are TGTGCCAGCAGTTTCCACAGGGTTAACTATGGCTACACCTTC. It translates to CASSFHRVNYGYTF.

This clonotype is categorized as medium-sized (0.01 to 0.1%). J is TRBJ2-5 and V is TRBV18; D gene uncertain. V lost 1 base and J lost 1, with 7 bases in between. Germline loops: CDR1 KGHSH, CDR2 LQKENI. This CDR3 has 14 amino acids. CDR3 DNA: TGTGCCAGCTCACCACTAGCTAGCCAAGAGACCCAGTACTTC. Translating gives CASSPLASQETQYF.

This sequence joins TRBV18 and TRBJ1-1, with D unclear. The CDR3 is made up of 13 amino acids. The V and J ends lost 4 bases and 8 bases respectively, with 14 bases between them. Per germline, CDR1 KGHSH and CDR2 LQKENI. The CDR3 protein is CASSQGLTSEAFF. The CDR3, as DNA: TGTGCCAGCTCACAAGGTCTGACCAGCGAAGCTTTCTTT.

Of note for this clonotype: This sequence may be a read error, since a much larger clone differs from it by one base. The rearrangement links TRBV5-1 to TRBJ2-5; the D call may be TRBD1 or TRBD2 (5 bases each). The CDR3 spans 13 residues. Looked up from germline, CDR1 is SGHRS and CDR2 is YFSETQ. CDR3 region: CARSLTPQGEQYF. The CDR3 bases are TGTGCCAGAAGCTTAACGCCCCAAGGGGAGCAGTACTTC. Full variable domain (missing parts from reference TRBV5-1 and TRBJ2-5): KAGVTQTPRYLIKTRGQQVTLSCSPISGHRSVSWYQQTPGQGLQFLFEYFSETQRNKGNFPGRFSGRQFSNSRSEMNVSTLELGDSALYLCARSLTPQGEQYFGPGTRLLVL.

In this sample, this clonotype is medium-sized (0.01 to 0.1%). The chain links TRBV6-5 to TRBJ1-5; 7 bases agree with TRBD1. V lost 5 bases and J lost 4; bases outside the gene matches: 8. This CDR3 is 15 amino acids long. In germline, CDR1 is MNHEY, CDR2 SVGAGI. CDR3 in DNA: TGTGCCAGCAGTAGCCGACAGGGAATAAATCAGCCCCAGCATTTT. Protein product: CASSSRQGINQPQHF.

The chain links TRBV29-1 to TRBJ2-5, with D tentatively TRBD1 (8 bases). The CDR3 sequence is 14 residues long. Trimming cost V 6 bases and J 3 bases, with 17 bases left between them. CDR1 is SQVTM and CDR2 is ANQGSEA in the germline V gene. The CDR3 protein is CSVAVQGGKETQYF. CDR3 bases: TGCAGCGTCGCCGTACAGGGGGGGAAAGAGACCCAGTACTTC.

V is TRBV5-1 and J is TRBJ2-7; TRBD2 matches at 7 bases. Germline trimming cut 0 bases from V and 7 bases from J; bases unmatched to any gene: 4. Germline V gene data show CDR1 as SGHRS and CDR2 as YFSETQ. The CDR3 is 13 residues long. CDR3 sequence: CASSLGPGGEQYF. CDR3 bases: TGCGCCAGCAGCTTGGGACCCGGGGGGGAGCAGTACTTC.

This clonotype is deemed medium-sized. The chain combines TRBV6-5 with TRBJ1-1, with TRBD1 identical over 10 bases. Germline loops: CDR1 MNHEY, CDR2 SVGAGI. This CDR3 has 15 amino acids. J gave up 0 bases and V 6 bases, and 4 bases lay outside the gene matches. CDR3 loop: CASRDRGLVNTEAFF. Written as DNA, the CDR3 is TGTGCCAGCAGAGACAGGGGGCTGGTGAACACTGAAGCTTTCTTT.

The V gene is TRBV11-1, the J gene TRBJ2-3; TRBD2 matches 16 bases. The CDR3 contains 17 residues. The germline V gene has CDR1 SGHAT and CDR2 FQDESV (reference sequence). J was trimmed by 8 bases and V by 6 bases; bases with no gene match: 11. CDR3 DNA: TGTGCCAGCAGTGGGGCTCGGGGACTAGCGGGGGGGGTTACGCAGTATTTT. This translates into CASSGARGLAGGVTQYF.

By share of the sample, this clonotype is medium-sized. This chain joins TRBV18 and TRBJ2-1; a weak D match, TRBD1 (6 bases). The V end was cut by 6 bases, the J end by 9 bases, with 21 bases between. Germline-derived CDR1 and CDR2 are KGHSH and LQKENI. The CDR3 extends over 15 amino acids. CDR3 DNA: TGTGCCAGCTCCCTCACCGCTCAGGGGAACGGTGAGCAGTTCTTC. Amino acid sequence: CASSLTAQGNGEQFF.

This clonotype is large. The rearrangement uses TRBV6-5 and TRBJ2-1; D gene unclear. The CDR3 totals 15 residues. In germline, CDR1 is MNHEY, CDR2 SVGAGI. Trimming pared 2 bases from V and 2 bases from J, leaving 10 bases between. This chain's CDR3 is CASSYDTSAYNEQFF. CDR3 in DNA: TGTGCCAGCAGTTACGACACGTCCGCCTACAATGAGCAGTTCTTC.

By sample share, this clonotype is medium-sized. The chain is built from TRBV24-1 and TRBJ2-1; D is unclear. CDR3 size: 12 residues. V dropped 10 bases and J dropped 5 bases, with 11 bases sitting between them. Germline V CDR1 and CDR2: KGHDR, SFDVKD. In DNA, the CDR3 is TGTGCCACTTCGGACCGAGACAATGAGCAGTTCTTC. Its protein product is CATSDRDNEQFF.

This chain uses TRBV5-1 with TRBJ2-1; D gene ambiguous. The CDR3 runs to 14 residues. V dropped 7 bases and J dropped 3 bases, with 14 bases sitting between them. Germline CDR1 is SGHRS and CDR2 is YFSETQ. DNA of the CDR3: TGCGCCAGCGGATCCCTATATAACTACAATGAGCAGTTCTTC. Protein sequence: CASGSLYNYNEQFF.

This clonotype was found a few times. V gene TRBV14 combines with J gene TRBJ2-7; D perhaps matches TRBD2 (5 bases). The CDR3 consists of 14 residues. V dropped 5 bases and J dropped 5 bases, with 16 bases sitting between them. Germline V gene data show CDR1 as SGHDN and CDR2 as FVKESK. The CDR3 DNA is TGTGCCAGCAGCTTACTCCCCCGGGGAGACGAGCAGTACTTC. It translates to CASSLLPRGDEQYF.

The gene calls are TRBV6-5 and TRBJ1-2, with 8 bases that match TRBD1. There are 13 residues in the CDR3. CDR1 is MNHEY and CDR2 is SVGAGI in the germline V gene. The ends lost 5 bases at V and 8 bases at J; junction bases unmatched: 7. This CDR3 is CASSADRVRGYTF. In DNA form, the CDR3 reads TGTGCCAGCAGTGCGGACAGGGTGAGAGGCTACACCTTC.

By sample share, this clonotype is medium-sized (0.01 to 0.1%). The V gene is TRBV27, the J gene TRBJ2-7, with 7 bases aligning to TRBD1. J was trimmed by 2 bases and V by 5 bases; bases with no gene match: 9. From germline, CDR1 is MNHEY and CDR2 SMNVEV (reference sequence). This CDR3 region has 15 residues. CDR3 nucleotide sequence: TGTGCCAGCAGTCCCTCACAGGGGATCCCCTACGAGCAGTACTTC. Its protein is CASSPSQGIPYEQYF.